The T cell receptor (beta chain) under discussion was sequenced for a study of Ad26.COV2.S vaccination and SARS-CoV-2 variants. Study-wide results and limits: Researchers reported similar non-spike TCR breadth in vaccine and placebo recipients.

Germline CDR1 is MNHEY and CDR2 is SVGEGT. V lost 5 bases, J lost 4 bases, and 12 bases lay in between. The CDR3 extends over 13 amino acids. On this clone itself: Its target is not known.

Treatment meaning: around 19 received Ad26.COV2.S at low or high dose, single or two shots; a few received placebo; per-sample allocation not given. Day 63 after the first vaccine or placebo injection was the time point for sampling. Clones were read by immunoSEQ multiplex PCR, and TCRdb kept only the in-frame ones, dropping some. This table has about 400,000 clones, about 91% appearing once. This sequence was found in a person between 18 and 60 years old who received the Ad26.COV2.S COVID-19 vaccine or a placebo. The rearrangement uses TRBV6-2 or TRBV6-3 and TRBJ2-7, with D perhaps TRBD1 (6 bases). Sample: peripheral blood, taken in a trial of Ad26.COV2.S vaccine versus placebo. Written as DNA, the CDR3 is TGTGCCAGCAGTCGGACAGAAGCTTACGAGCAGTACTTC. This gives the protein CASSRTEAYEQYF.